This T cell receptor (beta chain) was sequenced for a study of response to subunit inactivated influenza vaccine. TCRdb recomputed calls from the RT-PCR reads with MiXCR, one row per CDR3 protein. The sample lists under 950,000 distinct CDR3 sequences; 21% were seen once. The CDR3 loop spans 13 amino acids. Germline values: CDR1 SQVTM, CDR2 ANQGSEA. Trimming took off 6 bases at V and 2 bases at J, with 13 bases between the two ends. Notes on the study in general: Few additional T cells are recruited per seasonal influenza vaccination, authors suggested.

As to this clonotype: Its matching antigen is unknown.

The source material was PBMCs from blood, sampled about 5 days after vaccination. This TCR came from a man in his fifties or sixties who received an inactivated influenza vaccine. This chain joins TRBV29-1 and TRBJ1-2; a weak D match, TRBD1 (6 bases). The CDR3 DNA reads as TGCAGCGTCCGGGACACGTCCAACTATGGCTACACCTTC. This encodes CSVRDTSNYGYTF.